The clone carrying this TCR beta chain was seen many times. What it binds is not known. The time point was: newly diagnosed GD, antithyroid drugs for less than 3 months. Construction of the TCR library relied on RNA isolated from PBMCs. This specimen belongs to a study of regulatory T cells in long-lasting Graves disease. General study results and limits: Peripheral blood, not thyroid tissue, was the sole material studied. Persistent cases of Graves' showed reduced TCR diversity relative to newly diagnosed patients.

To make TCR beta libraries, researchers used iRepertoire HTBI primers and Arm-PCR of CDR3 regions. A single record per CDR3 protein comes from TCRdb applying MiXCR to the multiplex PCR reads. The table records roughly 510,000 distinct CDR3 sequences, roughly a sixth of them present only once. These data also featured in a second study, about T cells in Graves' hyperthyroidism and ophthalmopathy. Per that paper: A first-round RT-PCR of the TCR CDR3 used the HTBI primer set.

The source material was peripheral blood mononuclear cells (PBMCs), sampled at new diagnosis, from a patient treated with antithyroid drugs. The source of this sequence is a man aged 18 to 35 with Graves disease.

The CDR3 is CASTHSTGALAKNIQYF. The CDR3 coding sequence is TGTGCCAGCACCCACTCGACAGGAGCTCTAGCCAAAAACATTCAGTACTTC. The chain links TRBV28 to TRBJ2-4; a possible D gene is TRBD1 (6 bases). The germline V gene has CDR1 MDHEN and CDR2 SYDVKM. This CDR3 region has 17 residues. V was cut by 7 bases and J by 0 bases, with 19 bases left in between.